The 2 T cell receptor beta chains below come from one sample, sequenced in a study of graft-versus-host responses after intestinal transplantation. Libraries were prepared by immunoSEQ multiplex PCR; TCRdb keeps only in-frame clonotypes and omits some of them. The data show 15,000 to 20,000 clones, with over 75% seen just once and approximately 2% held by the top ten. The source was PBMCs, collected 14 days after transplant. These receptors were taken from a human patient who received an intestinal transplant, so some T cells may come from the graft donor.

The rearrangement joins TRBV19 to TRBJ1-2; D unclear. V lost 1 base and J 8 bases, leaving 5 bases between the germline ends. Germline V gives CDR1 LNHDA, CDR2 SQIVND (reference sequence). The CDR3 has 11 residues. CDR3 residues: CASSIGSGYTF. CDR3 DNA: TGTGCCAGTAGTATAGGCTCCGGCTACACCTTC.

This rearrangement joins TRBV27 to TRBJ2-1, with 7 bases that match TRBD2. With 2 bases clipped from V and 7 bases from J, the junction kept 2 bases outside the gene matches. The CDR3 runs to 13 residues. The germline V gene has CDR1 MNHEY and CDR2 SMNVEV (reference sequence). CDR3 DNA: TGTGCCAGCAGTTTAGGGCGGGGGAATGAGCAGTTCTTC. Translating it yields CASSLGRGNEQFF.